The source of this T cell receptor beta chain is a study of cytomegalovirus exposure and HLA in healthy donors. This CDR3 comprises 16 residues. V lost 3 bases and J lost 3, with 15 bases in between. CDR1 LGHNT and CDR2 FRNRAP come from the germline V gene. Details on this clone: Its antigen is still unknown.

Study-level points and caveats: Diagnosis of cytomegalovirus status made by the classifier reportedly showed high specificity and sensitivity. Several top significant clusters appeared, in a later analysis, to be linked to common viral pathogens. Sequences of the TCR beta chain were said to predict the HLA-A and HLA-B alleles of most subjects accurately.

The study ran its PCR with 60 Vbeta and 13 Jbeta primers. Original processing methods: Later analysis identified some 88 million unique TCR beta chains, 8.5 million to 13 million shared. TCRdb keeps only in-frame clones here, not all; method: immunoSEQ multiplex PCR. The V and J calls and the clone size are those of that table, but D and trimming were determined from the DNA. Seen here are about 89,000 clones, 85% observed once, and the top ten hold around 7.4%. This TCR came from a man aged 40-49 years in good health and CMV-seropositive. The sequencing input was PBMCs. The gene calls are TRBV12-5 and TRBJ1-3; D unclear. The CDR3 DNA reads as TGTGCTAGTGGTTTTAGTCAGAGAGGCCTTGGAAACACCATATATTTT. Translated, it gives CASGFSQRGLGNTIYF.